The clone carrying this T cell receptor beta chain was seen only once. These data are taken from a study of blood T cell repertoires in COVID-19. The wider study: T cells, B-cell-depleted T cells, or PBMCs supplied cDNA or gDNA.

Original handling: Estimation of nucleated cell counts was performed using reference gene primer amplification. The assay was immunoSEQ multiplex PCR, and TCRdb's table has in-frame clones only and misses some. The V and J calls and the clone size are those of that table, but D and trimming were determined from the DNA. The profile shows 110,000 to 150,000 clones, 80% of them singletons. Germline CDR1 and CDR2: SGHAT and FQNNGV. The CDR3 length is 16 residues. Losses at the gene ends were 3 bases for V and 3 bases for J; bases not matched to a gene: 5. This TCR derives from a man in his 70s who had recovered from COVID-19. Sequenced: peripheral blood. This rearrangement joins TRBV11-2 to TRBJ2-3; 11 positions match TRBD2. DNA for the CDR3: TGTGCCAGCAGCTTCAAGACTAGCGGGATGACAGATACGCAGTATTTT. Protein sequence: CASSFKTSGMTDTQYF.